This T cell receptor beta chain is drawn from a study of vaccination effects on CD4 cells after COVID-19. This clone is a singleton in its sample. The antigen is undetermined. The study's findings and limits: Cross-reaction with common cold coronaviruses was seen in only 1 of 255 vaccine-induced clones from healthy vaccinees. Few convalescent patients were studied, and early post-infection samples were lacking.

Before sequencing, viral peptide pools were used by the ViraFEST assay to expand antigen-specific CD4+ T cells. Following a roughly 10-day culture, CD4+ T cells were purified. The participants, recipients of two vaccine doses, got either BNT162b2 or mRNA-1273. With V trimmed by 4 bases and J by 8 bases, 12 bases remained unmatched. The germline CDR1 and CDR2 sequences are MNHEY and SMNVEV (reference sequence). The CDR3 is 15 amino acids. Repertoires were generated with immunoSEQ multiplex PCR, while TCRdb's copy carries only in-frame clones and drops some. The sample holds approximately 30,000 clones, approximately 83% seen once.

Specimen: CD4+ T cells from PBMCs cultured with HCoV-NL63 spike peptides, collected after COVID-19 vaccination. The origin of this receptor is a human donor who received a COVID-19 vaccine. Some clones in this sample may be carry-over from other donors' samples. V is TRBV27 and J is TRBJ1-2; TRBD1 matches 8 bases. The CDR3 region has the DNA TGTGCCAGCAGTTCCCCCTCGACAGGGGCGGGAGGCTACACCTTC. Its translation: CASSSPSTGAGGYTF.